The clone carrying this T cell receptor beta chain was seen ten or more times. The antigen is unknown. Each CDR3 protein gets one entry after TCRdb re-called the 5' RACE reads with MiXCR. The repertoire includes approximately 250,000 distinct CDR3 sequences, about 7% of them detected once, and around 1% sits in the top ten. The sample comes from a study of T cells after yellow fever vaccination. Regarding the study as a whole: The study found a weaker secondary response that peaked faster, day 5 versus 15.

J lost 1 base, V lost 6 bases, and 9 bases had no gene match. This CDR3 has 16 amino acids. The rearrangement uses TRBV12-3 or TRBV12-4 and TRBJ2-5, with 9 bases lining up with TRBD1. Here the sequenced sample was CD4+ T cells sorted from PBMCs, taken on the day of the yellow fever booster vaccination. The source is a man aged 25 to 45 who received the YFV17D yellow fever vaccine. The CDR3 spells CASRPTGQGLQETQYF. Here the CDR3 DNA reads TGTGCCAGCAGACCGACGGGACAGGGCCTCCAAGAGACCCAGTACTTC.